This T cell receptor (beta chain) was observed in a study of blood T cell repertoires in COVID-19. Overall study context: COVID-19 samples, acute and convalescent, were from the United States, Italy and Spain. Sources were T cells, B-cell-depleted T cells, or PBMCs; the material itself was cDNA or gDNA.

As processed by the authors: Reference gene primers were amplified, and this amplification served to estimate nucleated cell counts. Using immunoSEQ multiplex PCR, the repertoire was profiled, and TCRdb retains in-frame clones only, with some absent. V and J calls and clone size come straight from that table; D and trimming were deduced from the DNA. The repertoire includes approximately 110,000 clones, 65% to 80% of them detected once, and roughly 0.86% sits in the top ten. Specimen: peripheral blood. This TCR derives from a human donor with acute or convalescent COVID-19. The donor label of this sample is uncertain.

The chain's CDR3 is CASSPRGSTNEKLFF. DNA of the CDR3: TGTGCCAGCAGCCCCAGGGGGTCCACTAATGAAAAACTGTTTTTT. This chain uses TRBV3-1 (or the pseudogene TRBV3-2) with TRBJ1-4; the match to TRBD1 covers 7 bases. The V segment lost 4 bases and the J segment 2 bases; nucleotides outside the gene matches: 4. The CDR3 is 15 residues long. The V gene's germline CDR1 is LGHDT and CDR2 YNNKEL (reference sequence).